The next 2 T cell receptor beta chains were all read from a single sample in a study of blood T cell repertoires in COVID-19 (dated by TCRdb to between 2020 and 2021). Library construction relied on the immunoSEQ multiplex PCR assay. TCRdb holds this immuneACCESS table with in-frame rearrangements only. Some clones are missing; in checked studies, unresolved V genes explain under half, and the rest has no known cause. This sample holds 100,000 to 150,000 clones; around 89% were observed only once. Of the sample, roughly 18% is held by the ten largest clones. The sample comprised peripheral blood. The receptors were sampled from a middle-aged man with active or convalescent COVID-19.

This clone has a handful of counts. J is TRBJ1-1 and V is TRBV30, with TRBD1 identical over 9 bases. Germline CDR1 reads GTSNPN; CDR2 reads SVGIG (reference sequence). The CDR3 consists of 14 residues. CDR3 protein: CALDRGGSATEAFF. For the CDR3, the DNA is TGTGCATTGGACAGGGGAGGTAGCGCTACTGAAGCTTTCTTT. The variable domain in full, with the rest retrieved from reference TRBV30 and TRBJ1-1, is SQTIHQWPATLVQPVGSPLSLECTVEGTSNPNLYWYRQAAGRGLQLLFYSVGIGQISSEVPQNLSASRPQDRQFILSSKKLLLSDSGFYLCALDRGGSATEAFFGQGTRLTVV.

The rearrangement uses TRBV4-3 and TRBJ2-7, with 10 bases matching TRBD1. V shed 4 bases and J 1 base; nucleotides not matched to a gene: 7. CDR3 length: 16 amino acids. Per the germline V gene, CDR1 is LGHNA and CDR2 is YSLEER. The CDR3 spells CASSRDRGLGSYEQYF. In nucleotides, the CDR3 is TGCGCCAGCAGCCGCGACAGGGGGCTTGGTTCCTACGAGCAGTACTTC.